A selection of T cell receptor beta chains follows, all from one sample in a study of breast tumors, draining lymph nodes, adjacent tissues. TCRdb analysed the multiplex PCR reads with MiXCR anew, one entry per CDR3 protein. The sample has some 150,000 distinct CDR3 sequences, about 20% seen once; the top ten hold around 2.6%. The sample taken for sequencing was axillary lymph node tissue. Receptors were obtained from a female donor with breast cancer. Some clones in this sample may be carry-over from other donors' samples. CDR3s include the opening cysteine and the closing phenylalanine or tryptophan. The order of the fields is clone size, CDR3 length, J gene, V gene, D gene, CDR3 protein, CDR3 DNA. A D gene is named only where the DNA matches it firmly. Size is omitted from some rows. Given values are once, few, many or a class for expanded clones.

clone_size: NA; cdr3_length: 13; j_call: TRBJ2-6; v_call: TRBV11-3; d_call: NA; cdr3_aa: CASGNTGANVLTF; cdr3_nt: TGTGCCAGCGGGAATACTGGGGCCAACGTCCTGACTTTC
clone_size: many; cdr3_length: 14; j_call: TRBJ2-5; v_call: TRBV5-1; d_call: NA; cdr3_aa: CASSPRDGQETQYF; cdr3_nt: TGCGCCAGCAGCCCCCGGGACGGCCAAGAGACCCAGTACTTC
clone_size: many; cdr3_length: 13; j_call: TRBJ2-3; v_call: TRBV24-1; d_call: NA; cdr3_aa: CATSETATDTQYF; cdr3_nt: TGTGCCACCAGTGAGACAGCCACAGATACGCAGTATTTT
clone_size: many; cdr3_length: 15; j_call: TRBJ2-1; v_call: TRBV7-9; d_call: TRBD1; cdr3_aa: CASSGTGTEYNEQFF; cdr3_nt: TGTGCCAGCAGCGGGACCGGGACAGAATACAATGAGCAGTTCTTC
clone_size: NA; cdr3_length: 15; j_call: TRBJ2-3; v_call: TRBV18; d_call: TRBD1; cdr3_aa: CASSPTTGAIDTQYF; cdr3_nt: TGTGCCAGCTCACCGACGACAGGGGCTATAGATACGCAGTATTTT
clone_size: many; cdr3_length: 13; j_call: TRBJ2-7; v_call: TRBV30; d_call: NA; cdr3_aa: CAWSLGRDYEQYF; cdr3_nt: TGTGCCTGGAGTCTTGGCAGGGACTACGAGCAGTACTTC
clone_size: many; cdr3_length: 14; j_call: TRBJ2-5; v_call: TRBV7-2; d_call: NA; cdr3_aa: CASTTSGAQETQYF; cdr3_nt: TGTGCCAGTACTACGTCAGGGGCCCAAGAGACCCAGTACTTC
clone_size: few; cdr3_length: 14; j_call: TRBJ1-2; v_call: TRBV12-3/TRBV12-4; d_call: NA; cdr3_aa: CASSFPGGRSGYTF; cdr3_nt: TGTGCCAGCAGTTTCCCCGGGGGGAGGTCTGGCTACACCTTC
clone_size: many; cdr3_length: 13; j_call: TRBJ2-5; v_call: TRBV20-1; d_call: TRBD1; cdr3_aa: CSANPTGRETQYF; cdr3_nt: TGCAGTGCTAACCCGACAGGGCGTGAGACCCAGTACTTC
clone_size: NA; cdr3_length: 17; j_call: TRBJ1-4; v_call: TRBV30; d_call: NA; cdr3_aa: CAWSVAWPARGNERLFF; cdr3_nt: TGTGCCTGGAGTGTAGCATGGCCCGCGAGGGGTAATGAAAGACTGTTTTTT
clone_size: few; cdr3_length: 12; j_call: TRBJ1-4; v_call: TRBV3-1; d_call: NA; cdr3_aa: CASSQVQEKLFF; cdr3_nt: TGTGCCAGCAGCCAAGTCCAGGAAAAACTGTTTTTT
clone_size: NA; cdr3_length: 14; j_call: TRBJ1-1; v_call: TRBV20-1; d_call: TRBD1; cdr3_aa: CSASRTGVGTEAFF; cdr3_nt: TGCAGTGCTTCTCGGACAGGGGTGGGGACTGAAGCTTTCTTT
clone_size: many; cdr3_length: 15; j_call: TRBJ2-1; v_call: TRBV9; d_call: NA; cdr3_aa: CASSSRGQSYNEQFF; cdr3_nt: TGTGCCAGCAGCTCGCGGGGGCAGTCCTACAATGAGCAGTTCTTC
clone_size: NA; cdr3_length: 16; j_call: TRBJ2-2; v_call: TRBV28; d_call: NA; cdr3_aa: CASSLTTASYIGELFF; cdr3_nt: TGTGCCAGCAGTTTAACCACGGCCAGTTACATCGGGGAGCTGTTTTTT
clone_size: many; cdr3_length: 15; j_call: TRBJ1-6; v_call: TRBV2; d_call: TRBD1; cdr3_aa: CASSEATGINSPLHF; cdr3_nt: TGTGCCAGCAGTGAGGCGACAGGGATTAATTCACCCCTCCACTTT